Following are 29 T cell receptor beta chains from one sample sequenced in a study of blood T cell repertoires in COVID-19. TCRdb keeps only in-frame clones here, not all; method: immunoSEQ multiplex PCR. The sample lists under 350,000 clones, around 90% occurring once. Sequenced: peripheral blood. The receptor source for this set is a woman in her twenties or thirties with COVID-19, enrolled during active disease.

The DNA of the CDR3 is TGCAGTGCAAGTAGAGCGGGAGGTAGGCGTGAGCAGTACTTC. This encodes CSASRAGGRREQYF. V and J are TRBV20-1 and TRBJ2-7; 9 nucleotides agree with TRBD2. The germline CDR1 and CDR2 sequences are DFQATT and SNEGSKA (reference sequence). The CDR3 has 14 amino acids. The V and J ends lost 6 bases and 7 bases, in that order; junction bases with no gene match: 13.

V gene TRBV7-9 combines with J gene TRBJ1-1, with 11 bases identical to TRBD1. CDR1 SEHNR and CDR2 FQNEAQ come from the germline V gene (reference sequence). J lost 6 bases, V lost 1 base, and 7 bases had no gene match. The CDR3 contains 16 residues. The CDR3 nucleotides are TGTGCCAGCAGCTTAGGGACAGGGGGCTCCCCCGCTGAAGCTTTCTTT. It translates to CASSLGTGGSPAEAFF.

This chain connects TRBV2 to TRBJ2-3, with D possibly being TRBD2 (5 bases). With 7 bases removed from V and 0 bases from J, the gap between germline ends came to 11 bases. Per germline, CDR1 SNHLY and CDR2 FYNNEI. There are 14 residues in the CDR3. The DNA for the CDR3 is TGTGCCAGCAAAGGCGCTAGCAGCACAGATACGCAGTATTTT. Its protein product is CASKGASSTDTQYF.

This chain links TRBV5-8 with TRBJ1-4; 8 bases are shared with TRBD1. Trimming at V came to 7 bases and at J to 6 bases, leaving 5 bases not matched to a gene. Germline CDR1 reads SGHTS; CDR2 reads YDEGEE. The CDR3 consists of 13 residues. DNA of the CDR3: TGTGCCAGCCTGACAGGGGACGATGAAAAACTGTTTTTT. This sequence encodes CASLTGDDEKLFF.

CDR3 loop: CASRPRRGETQYF. The CDR3 nucleotides are TGTGCCAGCAGGCCCCGGCGGGGAGAGACCCAGTACTTC. The rearrangement joins TRBV6-5 to TRBJ2-5; a possible D gene is TRBD2 (6 bases). CDR3 size: 13 residues. Germline CDR1 is MNHEY and CDR2 is SVGAGI. The V end was cut by 6 bases, the J end by 4 bases, with 12 bases between.

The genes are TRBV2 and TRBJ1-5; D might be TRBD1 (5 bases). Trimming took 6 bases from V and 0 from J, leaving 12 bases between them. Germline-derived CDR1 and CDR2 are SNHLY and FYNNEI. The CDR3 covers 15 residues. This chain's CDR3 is CASRGTDHSNQPQHF. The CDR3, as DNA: TGTGCCAGCAGAGGGACTGATCATAGCAATCAGCCCCAGCATTTT. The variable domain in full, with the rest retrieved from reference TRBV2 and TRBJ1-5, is EPEVTQTPSHQVTQMGQEVILRCVPISNHLYFYWYRQILGQKVEFLVSFYNNEISEKSEIFDDQFSVERPDGSNFTLKIRSTKLEDSAMYFCASRGTDHSNQPQHFGDGTRLSIL.

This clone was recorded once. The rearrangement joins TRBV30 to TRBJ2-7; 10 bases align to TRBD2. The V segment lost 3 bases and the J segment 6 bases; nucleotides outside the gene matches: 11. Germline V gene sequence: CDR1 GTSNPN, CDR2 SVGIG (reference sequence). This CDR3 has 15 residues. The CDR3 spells CAWSEGLAGVSEQYF. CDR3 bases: TGTGCCTGGAGCGAAGGCCTAGCGGGAGTGAGCGAGCAGTACTTC.

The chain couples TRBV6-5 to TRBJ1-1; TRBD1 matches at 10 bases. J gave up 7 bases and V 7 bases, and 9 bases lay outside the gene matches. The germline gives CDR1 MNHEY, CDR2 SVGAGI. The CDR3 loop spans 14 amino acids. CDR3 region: CASKETGGLDEAFF. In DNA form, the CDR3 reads TGTGCCAGCAAGGAGACAGGGGGCTTGGATGAAGCTTTCTTT.

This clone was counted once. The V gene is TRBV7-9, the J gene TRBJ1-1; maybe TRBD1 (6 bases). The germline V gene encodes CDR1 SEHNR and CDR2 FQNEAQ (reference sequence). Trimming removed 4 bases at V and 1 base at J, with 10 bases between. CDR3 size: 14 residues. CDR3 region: CASSSVTGNTEAFF. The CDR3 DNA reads TGTGCCAGCAGCTCCGTGACAGGGAACACTGAAGCTTTCTTT.

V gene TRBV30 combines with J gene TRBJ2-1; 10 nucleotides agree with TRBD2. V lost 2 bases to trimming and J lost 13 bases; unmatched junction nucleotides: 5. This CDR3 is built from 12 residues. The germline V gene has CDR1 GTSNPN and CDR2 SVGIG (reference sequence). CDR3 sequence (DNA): TGTGCCTGGAGTCAAGGACTAGCGGACCAGTTCTTC. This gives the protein CAWSQGLADQFF.

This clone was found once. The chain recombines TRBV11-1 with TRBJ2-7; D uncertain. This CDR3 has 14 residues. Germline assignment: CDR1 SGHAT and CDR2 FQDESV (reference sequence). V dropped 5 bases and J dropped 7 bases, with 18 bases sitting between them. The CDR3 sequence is CASSPFDWVFEQYF. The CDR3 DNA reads TGTGCCAGCAGCCCTTTCGACTGGGTCTTTGAGCAGTACTTC.

The CDR3 protein is CASRRGQLANYGYTF. The CDR3 DNA reads as TGTGCCAGCAGGAGGGGACAGCTAGCTAACTATGGCTACACCTTC. The chain couples TRBV6-5 to TRBJ1-2; 7 nucleotides agree with TRBD1. CDR1 and CDR2 (germline): MNHEY, SVGAGI. After removal of 6 bases from V and 0 bases from J, the junction contained 7 bases not matched to a gene. The CDR3 sequence is 15 residues long.

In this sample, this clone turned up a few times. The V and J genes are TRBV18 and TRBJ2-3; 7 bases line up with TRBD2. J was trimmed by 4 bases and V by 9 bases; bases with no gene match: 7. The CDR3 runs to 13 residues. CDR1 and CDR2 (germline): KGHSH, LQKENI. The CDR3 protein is CASSRGSADTQYF. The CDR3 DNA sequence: TGTGCCAGTTCCCGCGGGAGCGCAGATACGCAGTATTTT.

CDR3 in DNA: TGTGCCAGCAGGTCTAGCGGGAGAACAGATACGCAGTATTTT. Its protein is CASRSSGRTDTQYF. V usage is TRBV13 and J usage is TRBJ2-3; TRBD2 agrees at 10 bases. The CDR3 runs 14 residues. Trimming at V came to 6 bases and at J to 3 bases, leaving 3 bases not matched to a gene. From germline, CDR1 is PRHDT and CDR2 FYEKMQ (reference sequence).

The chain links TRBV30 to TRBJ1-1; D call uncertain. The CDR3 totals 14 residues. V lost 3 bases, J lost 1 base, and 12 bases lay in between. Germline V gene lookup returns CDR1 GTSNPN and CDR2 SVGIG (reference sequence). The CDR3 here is CAWRRREENTEAFF. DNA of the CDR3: TGTGCCTGGAGGAGGAGGGAGGAGAACACTGAAGCTTTCTTT.

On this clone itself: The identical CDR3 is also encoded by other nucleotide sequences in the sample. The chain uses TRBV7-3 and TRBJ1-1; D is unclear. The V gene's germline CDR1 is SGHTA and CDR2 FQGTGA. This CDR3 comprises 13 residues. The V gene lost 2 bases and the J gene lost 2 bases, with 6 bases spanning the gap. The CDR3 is CASSLSLNTEAFF. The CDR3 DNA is TGTGCCAGCAGCTTATCCCTTAACACTGAAGCTTTCTTT.

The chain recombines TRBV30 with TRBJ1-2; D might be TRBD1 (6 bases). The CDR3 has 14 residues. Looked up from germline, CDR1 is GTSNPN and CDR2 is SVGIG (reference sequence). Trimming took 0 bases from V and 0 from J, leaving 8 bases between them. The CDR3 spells CAWSVRTANYGYTF. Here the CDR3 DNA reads TGTGCCTGGAGTGTCAGGACAGCTAACTATGGCTACACCTTC.

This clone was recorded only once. CDR3 in amino acids: CASSPGAQEGYTF. The CDR3 nucleotides are TGCGCCAGCAGCCCAGGGGCTCAAGAAGGCTACACCTTC. V usage is TRBV5-1 and J usage is TRBJ1-2; possibly TRBD1 for D (6 bases). Germline V gene lookup returns CDR1 SGHRS and CDR2 YFSETQ. V was pared by 4 bases and J by 8 bases, with 15 bases between. CDR3 length: 13 residues.

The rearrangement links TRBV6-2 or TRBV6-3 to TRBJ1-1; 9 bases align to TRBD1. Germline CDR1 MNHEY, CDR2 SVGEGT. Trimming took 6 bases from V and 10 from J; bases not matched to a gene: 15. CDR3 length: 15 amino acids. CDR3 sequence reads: CASSDGITGGGGAFF. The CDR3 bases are TGTGCCAGCAGCGACGGGATCACAGGGGGCGGCGGAGCTTTCTTT.

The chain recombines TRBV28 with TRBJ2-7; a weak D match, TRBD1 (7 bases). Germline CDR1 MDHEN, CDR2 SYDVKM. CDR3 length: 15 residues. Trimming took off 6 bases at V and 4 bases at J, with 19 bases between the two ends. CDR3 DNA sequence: TGTGCCAGCAGAGCCCCGGTGACAGGGACTTACGAGCAGTACTTC. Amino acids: CASRAPVTGTYEQYF.

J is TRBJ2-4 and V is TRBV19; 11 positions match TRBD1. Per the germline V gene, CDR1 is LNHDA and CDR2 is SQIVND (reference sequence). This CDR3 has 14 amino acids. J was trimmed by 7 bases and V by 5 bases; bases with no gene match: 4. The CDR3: CASSLDRGPNIQYF. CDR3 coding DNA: TGTGCCAGTAGTTTGGACAGGGGGCCCAACATTCAGTACTTC.

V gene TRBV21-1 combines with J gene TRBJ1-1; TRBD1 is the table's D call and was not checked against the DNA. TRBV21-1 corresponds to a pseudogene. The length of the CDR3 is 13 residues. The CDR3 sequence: CASCNRVNTEAFF. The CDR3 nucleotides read TGTGCCAGCTGCAACAGGGTGAACACTGAAGCTTTCTTT.

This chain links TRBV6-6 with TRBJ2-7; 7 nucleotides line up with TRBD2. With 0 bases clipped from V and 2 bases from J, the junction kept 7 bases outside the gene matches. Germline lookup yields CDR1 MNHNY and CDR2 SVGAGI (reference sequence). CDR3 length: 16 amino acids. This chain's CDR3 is CASSYSGGGPTYEQYF. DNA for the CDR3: TGTGCCAGCAGTTACTCTGGGGGGGGACCCACCTACGAGCAGTACTTC.

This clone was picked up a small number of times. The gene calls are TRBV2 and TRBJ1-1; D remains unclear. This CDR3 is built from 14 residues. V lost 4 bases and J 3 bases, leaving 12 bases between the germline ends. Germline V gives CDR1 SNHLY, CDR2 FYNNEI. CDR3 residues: CASSGTRGYTEAFF. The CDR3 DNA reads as TGTGCCAGCAGTGGCACCCGGGGATACACTGAAGCTTTCTTT.

The CDR3 DNA reads TGTGCCAGCAGCCAAGCGGCTAGCGGGAGAGGAGAGACCCAGTACTTC. Translation gives CASSQAASGRGETQYF. This chain joins TRBV14 and TRBJ2-5, with 10 bases matching TRBD2. V shed 1 base, J shed 4 bases, and the junction held 6 bases outside the gene matches. CDR1 and CDR2 from the germline V gene are SGHDN and FVKESK. The CDR3 runs to 16 residues.

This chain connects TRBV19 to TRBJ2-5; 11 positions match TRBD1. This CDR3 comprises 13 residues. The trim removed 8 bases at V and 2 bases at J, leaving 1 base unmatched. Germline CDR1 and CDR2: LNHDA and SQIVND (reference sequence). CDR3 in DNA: TGTGCCAGTCGGGACAGGGGGCAAGAGACCCAGTACTTC. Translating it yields CASRDRGQETQYF.

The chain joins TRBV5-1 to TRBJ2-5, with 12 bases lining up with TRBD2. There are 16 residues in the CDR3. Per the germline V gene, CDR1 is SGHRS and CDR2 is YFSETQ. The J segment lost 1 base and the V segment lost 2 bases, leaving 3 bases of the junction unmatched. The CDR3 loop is CASSLGTSGLQETQYF. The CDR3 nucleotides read TGCGCCAGCAGCTTAGGGACTAGCGGGCTCCAAGAGACCCAGTACTTC. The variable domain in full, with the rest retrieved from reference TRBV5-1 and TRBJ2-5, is KAGVTQTPRYLIKTRGQQVTLSCSPISGHRSVSWYQQTPGQGLQFLFEYFSETQRNKGNFPGRFSGRQFSNSRSEMNVSTLELGDSALYLCASSLGTSGLQETQYFGPGTRLLVL.

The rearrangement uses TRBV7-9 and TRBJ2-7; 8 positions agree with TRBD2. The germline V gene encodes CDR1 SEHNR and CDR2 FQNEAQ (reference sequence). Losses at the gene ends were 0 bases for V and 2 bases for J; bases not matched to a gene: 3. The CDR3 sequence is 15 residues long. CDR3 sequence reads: CASSLAGTRAYEQYF. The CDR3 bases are TGTGCCAGCAGCTTAGCCGGGACTAGGGCCTACGAGCAGTACTTC. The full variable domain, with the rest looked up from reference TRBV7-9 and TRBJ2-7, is DTGVSQNPRHKITKRGQNVTFRCDPISEHNRLYWYRQTLGQGPEFLTYFQNEAQLEKSRLLSDRFSAERPKGSFSTLEIQRTEQGDSAMYLCASSLAGTRAYEQYFGPGTRLTVT.

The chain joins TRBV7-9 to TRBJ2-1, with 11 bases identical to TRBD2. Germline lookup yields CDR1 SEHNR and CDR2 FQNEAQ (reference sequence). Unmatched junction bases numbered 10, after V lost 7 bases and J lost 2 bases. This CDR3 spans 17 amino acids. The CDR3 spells CASTLGGTSGPYNEQFF. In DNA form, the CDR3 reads TGTGCCAGCACCCTTGGGGGGACTAGCGGACCCTACAATGAGCAGTTCTTC.